Presented here are 26 T cell receptor beta chains from one specimen sequenced in a study of CD8 T cells in Susac syndrome. Random hexamers were used to reverse transcribe roughly 0.45 to 1 ug of RNA. TCRdb called the immunoSEQ multiplex PCR reads again in MiXCR, with one record for every CDR3 protein. The table lists roughly 200,000 distinct CDR3 sequences, about 95% of them singletons. Sequencing was carried out using CD8+ T cells from PBMCs. The receptors were sampled from a human donor with multiple sclerosis.

This CDR3 is CASSLADHSLPGELFF. The CDR3 nucleotides read TGTGCCAGCAGCTTAGCCGATCACAGTCTCCCCGGGGAGCTGTTTTTT. The chain employs TRBV13 and TRBJ2-2, with D unclear. The germline V gene encodes CDR1 PRHDT and CDR2 FYEKMQ (reference sequence). V was clipped by 1 base and J by 6 bases, with 15 bases between them. The CDR3 is 16 amino acids.

This chain uses TRBV12-5 with TRBJ2-1; D is undetermined. The CDR3 length is 12 residues. V was trimmed by 6 bases and J by 5 bases, leaving 8 bases between them. Germline lookup yields CDR1 LGHNT and CDR2 FRNRAP. CDR3 nucleotide sequence: TGTGCTAGTGGGCATGGAGACAATGAGCAGTTCTTC. Encoded protein: CASGHGDNEQFF.

The chain is built from TRBV13 and TRBJ1-6; the D gene is possibly TRBD1 (5 bases). This CDR3 contains 14 residues. Trimming pared 3 bases from V and 10 bases from J, leaving 13 bases between. Germline-derived CDR1 and CDR2 are PRHDT and FYEKMQ (reference sequence). CDR3 DNA: TGTGCCAGCAGCTTGGGGGAAGGGGACTCACCCCTCCACTTT. Its translation is CASSLGEGDSPLHF.

The chain links TRBV9 to TRBJ2-7; 7 nucleotides agree with TRBD2. J was trimmed by 3 bases and V by 4 bases; bases with no gene match: 7. Germline V gives CDR1 SGDLS, CDR2 YYNGEE. The CDR3 sequence is 14 residues long. The CDR3 DNA sequence: TGTGCCAGCAGCCCGCTAGCGGAGCACTACGAGCAGTACTTC. Protein product: CASSPLAEHYEQYF.

The chain recombines TRBV30 with TRBJ2-1; D gene uncertain. The germline V gene has CDR1 GTSNPN and CDR2 SVGIG (reference sequence). Between the trimmed V and J ends, which lost 3 bases and 1 base, there was a span of 7 bases. The length of the CDR3 is 13 residues. The CDR3 DNA reads TGTGCCTGGAGGGCTAGATCCTACAATGAGCAGTTCTTC. This gives the protein CAWRARSYNEQFF.

This chain joins TRBV27 and TRBJ2-7; 7 bases match TRBD2. This CDR3 is built from 15 residues. The germline CDR1 and CDR2 sequences are MNHEY and SMNVEV (reference sequence). Germline trimming cut 6 bases from V and 4 bases from J; bases unmatched to any gene: 12. This CDR3 reads CASSWSGMGGYEQYF. In nucleotides, the CDR3 is TGTGCCAGCAGCTGGAGCGGGATGGGGGGATACGAGCAGTACTTC.

This clonotype was seen only once. The genes are TRBV30 and TRBJ2-5, with unresolved D. This CDR3 spans 11 amino acids. Germline assignment: CDR1 GTSNPN and CDR2 SVGIG (reference sequence). Trimming pared 6 bases from V and 5 bases from J, leaving 10 bases between. CDR3: CACYVGETQYF. For the CDR3, the DNA is TGTGCCTGCTACGTAGGGGAGACCCAGTACTTC. Based on the CDR3 plus reference TRBV30 and TRBJ2-5, the full variable domain is SQTIHQWPATLVQPVGSPLSLECTVEGTSNPNLYWYRQAAGRGLQLLFYSVGIGQISSEVPQNLSASRPQDRQFILSSKKLLLSDSGFYLCACYVGETQYFGPGTRLLVL.

The V gene is TRBV20-1, the J gene TRBJ1-1; 7 nucleotides agree with TRBD1. V shed 2 bases, J shed 7 bases, and the junction held 7 bases outside the gene matches. The length of the CDR3 is 13 residues. CDR1 DFQATT and CDR2 SNEGSKA come from the germline V gene (reference sequence). CDR3 nucleotide sequence: TGCAGTGCTAGAAGGACAGGCTTTGTTGAAGCTTTCTTT. This translates into CSARRTGFVEAFF.

V is TRBV9 and J is TRBJ2-3, with 8 bases fitting TRBD2. Germline V CDR1 and CDR2: SGDLS, YYNGEE. The length of the CDR3 is 15 residues. The trim removed 6 bases at V and 6 bases at J, leaving 12 bases unmatched. In DNA, the CDR3 is TGTGCCAGCAACAAAGCGGGGGCCCCTCCGGATACGCAGTATTTT. This codes for CASNKAGAPPDTQYF.

The V and J genes are TRBV10-2 and TRBJ2-3; TRBD1 or TRBD2 may be the D gene (6 bases each). The V gene lost 6 bases and the J gene lost 6 bases, with 13 bases spanning the gap. Germline V gene lookup returns CDR1 WSHSY and CDR2 SAAADI. The CDR3 runs to 13 residues. In nucleotides, the CDR3 is TGCGCCAGCAGAGACGGGGGCGCGGATACGCAGTATTTT. Protein sequence: CASRDGGADTQYF.

The V call is TRBV3-1, the J call TRBJ2-1; D not certain. The CDR3 sequence is 15 residues long. CDR1 LGHDT and CDR2 YNNKEL come from the germline V gene (reference sequence). V lost 0 bases and J 6 bases, leaving 12 bases between the germline ends. The CDR3 sequence is CASSQDSGWSNEQFF. The CDR3, as DNA: TGTGCCAGCAGCCAAGATTCCGGTTGGAGCAATGAGCAGTTCTTC.

The chain is built from TRBV23-1 and TRBJ2-7, with 11 bases lining up with TRBD2. TRBV23-1 qualifies as an ORF whose function is uncertain. V shed 2 bases, J shed 6 bases, and the junction held 9 bases outside the gene matches. This CDR3 is 16 amino acids long. The CDR3 loop is CASSQPSGGTPFEQYF. CDR3 DNA sequence: TGCGCCAGCAGTCAACCTAGCGGGGGGACTCCATTCGAGCAGTACTTC.

The chain joins TRBV29-1 to TRBJ2-7, with D hard to call. The germline V gene has CDR1 SQVTM and CDR2 ANQGSEA. The CDR3 runs 13 residues. V lost 3 bases and J lost 2, with 11 bases in between. DNA for the CDR3: TGCAGCGTTGATCCTGGGTACCCCTACGAGCAGTACTTC. This encodes CSVDPGYPYEQYF.

In this sample, this clonotype turned up once. The rearrangement links TRBV12-3 or TRBV12-4 to TRBJ1-1; a possible D gene is TRBD1 (6 bases). V was trimmed by 5 bases and J by 6 bases, leaving 16 bases between them. The length of the CDR3 is 14 residues. CDR3 amino acids: CASSSTGWYAEAFF. CDR3 in DNA: TGTGCCAGCAGTAGTACAGGGTGGTATGCTGAAGCTTTCTTT.

The count of this clonotype is one. The V and J genes are TRBV27 and TRBJ2-1; 10 bases agree with TRBD2. The CDR3 is 12 amino acids. The V gene's germline CDR1 is MNHEY and CDR2 SMNVEV (reference sequence). The trim removed 10 bases at V and 8 bases at J, leaving 5 bases unmatched. The CDR3 reads CATGLAFDEQFF. DNA for the CDR3: TGTGCCACGGGACTAGCGTTCGATGAGCAGTTCTTC.

This chain joins TRBV30 and TRBJ2-3; the D gene is possibly TRBD2 (6 bases). Trimming stripped 4 bases from V and 2 bases from J, with 7 bases between. The CDR3 is made up of 12 amino acids. Germline V CDR1 and CDR2: GTSNPN, SVGIG (reference sequence). DNA for the CDR3: TGTGCCTGGAAGCGGGTCACAGATACGCAGTATTTT. This gives the protein CAWKRVTDTQYF.

The rearrangement links TRBV9 to TRBJ2-3; D may be TRBD1 (7 bases). Germline V gene sequence: CDR1 SGDLS, CDR2 YYNGEE. V was cut by 4 bases and J by 2 bases, with 17 bases left in between. There are 16 residues in the CDR3. The CDR3 region is CASSPPGGGYTDTQYF. The CDR3 DNA is TGTGCCAGCAGCCCCCCAGGAGGGGGCTACACAGATACGCAGTATTTT.

This chain links TRBV2 with TRBJ1-6; unclear D gene. The CDR3 runs 17 residues. CDR1 and CDR2 (germline): SNHLY, FYNNEI. V lost 2 bases and J 0 bases, leaving 11 bases between the germline ends. The DNA for the CDR3 is TGTGCCAGCAGTGAACTTACCCTCAGCTCCTATAATTCACCCCTCCACTTT. It codes for CASSELTLSSYNSPLHF.

This chain uses TRBV3-1 with TRBJ2-7; 7 bases align to TRBD1. This CDR3 is built from 16 residues. Germline-derived CDR1 and CDR2 are LGHDT and YNNKEL (reference sequence). V trimming: 0 bases; J trimming: 7 bases; junction bases outside the gene matches: 12. The CDR3 region has the DNA TGTGCCAGCAGCCAAGATTTCGCAGGGGGAGTGGGGGAGCAGTACTTC. Protein sequence: CASSQDFAGGVGEQYF.

This clonotype was observed once. The chain combines TRBV9 with TRBJ2-3, with TRBD2 matching 14 bases. CDR1 is SGDLS, CDR2 YYNGEE, per germline. With V trimmed by 3 bases and J by 3 bases, 3 bases remained unmatched. The CDR3 extends over 16 amino acids. This CDR3 is CASSETSGGATDTQYF. The CDR3 region has the DNA TGTGCCAGCAGCGAGACTAGCGGGGGGGCGACAGATACGCAGTATTTT.

The chain employs TRBV6-5 and TRBJ2-3, with D unresolved. The germline V and J ends were trimmed by 6 bases and 1 base, with 14 bases remaining between them. The germline V gene has CDR1 MNHEY and CDR2 SVGAGI. CDR3 length: 15 residues. The CDR3 reads CASSQGPGRTDTQYF. In nucleotides, the CDR3 is TGTGCCAGCAGCCAAGGACCCGGACGCACAGATACGCAGTATTTT.

This clonotype was observed a single time. This sequence joins TRBV20-1 and TRBJ1-1; D ambiguous. The CDR3 spans 11 residues. Trimming shortened V by 3 bases and J by 6 bases, and 8 bases separated the two germline ends. Germline CDR1 reads DFQATT; CDR2 reads SNEGSKA (reference sequence). CDR3 residues: CSASSQSEAFF. The DNA for the CDR3 is TGCAGTGCTAGCTCCCAGTCTGAAGCTTTCTTT.

This rearrangement joins TRBV20-1 to TRBJ2-5; D possibly corresponds to TRBD2 (6 bases). Trimming stripped 0 bases from V and 5 bases from J, with 22 bases between. Germline V gene data show CDR1 as DFQATT and CDR2 as SNEGSKA (reference sequence). The CDR3 loop spans 17 amino acids. Written as DNA, the CDR3 is TGCAGTGCTAGAGAATCAACCTGGACTATAGCATGGGAGACCCAGTACTTC. The encoded protein is CSARESTWTIAWETQYF.

V gene TRBV7-3 combines with J gene TRBJ2-5; 7 bases match TRBD2. With 3 bases clipped from V and 5 bases from J, the junction kept 3 bases outside the gene matches. CDR1 is SGHTA, CDR2 FQGTGA, per germline. The CDR3 is 13 residues long. This CDR3 reads CASSLGGDETQYF. The DNA for the CDR3 is TGTGCCAGCAGCTTGGGAGGGGATGAGACCCAGTACTTC.

This clonotype has a single count. This chain connects TRBV5-1 to TRBJ1-5; D remains unclear. This CDR3 contains 15 residues. CDR1 is SGHRS, CDR2 YFSETQ, per germline. The V and J ends lost 3 bases and 4 bases respectively, with 14 bases between them. CDR3 sequence (DNA): TGCGCCAGCAGCTCTCTCGGCGCTGAAAATCAGCCCCAGCATTTT. Protein sequence: CASSSLGAENQPQHF.

The CDR3 reads CASSGPGLAGARETQYF. The CDR3 DNA follows: TGCGCCAGCAGCGGCCCGGGACTAGCGGGGGCGAGGGAGACCCAGTACTTC. The J gene is TRBJ2-5, the V gene TRBV5-1, with 14 bases lining up with TRBD2. Germline CDR1 and CDR2: SGHRS and YFSETQ. The V gene end was trimmed by 4 bases and the J gene end by 5 bases; junction bases not matched to a gene: 10. This CDR3 is 17 amino acids long.